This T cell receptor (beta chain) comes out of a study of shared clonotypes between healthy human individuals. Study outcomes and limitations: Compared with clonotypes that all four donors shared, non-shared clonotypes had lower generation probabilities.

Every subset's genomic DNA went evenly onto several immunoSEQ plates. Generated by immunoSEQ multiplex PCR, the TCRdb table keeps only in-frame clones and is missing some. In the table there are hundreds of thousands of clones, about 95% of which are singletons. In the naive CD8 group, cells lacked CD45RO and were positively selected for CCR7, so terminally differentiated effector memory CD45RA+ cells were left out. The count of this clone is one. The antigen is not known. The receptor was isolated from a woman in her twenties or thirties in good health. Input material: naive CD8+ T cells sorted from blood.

CDR3 DNA: TGCAGTGCCCGGGAGTCCTACGAGCAGTACTTC. Residues: CSARESYEQYF. The J gene is TRBJ2-5, the V gene TRBV20-1, with a possible D match to TRBD2 (6 bases). The end of the DNA is better explained by TRBJ2-7, so the J call may be wrong. The CDR3 has 11 residues. The germline V gene has CDR1 DFQATT and CDR2 SNEGSKA (reference sequence).